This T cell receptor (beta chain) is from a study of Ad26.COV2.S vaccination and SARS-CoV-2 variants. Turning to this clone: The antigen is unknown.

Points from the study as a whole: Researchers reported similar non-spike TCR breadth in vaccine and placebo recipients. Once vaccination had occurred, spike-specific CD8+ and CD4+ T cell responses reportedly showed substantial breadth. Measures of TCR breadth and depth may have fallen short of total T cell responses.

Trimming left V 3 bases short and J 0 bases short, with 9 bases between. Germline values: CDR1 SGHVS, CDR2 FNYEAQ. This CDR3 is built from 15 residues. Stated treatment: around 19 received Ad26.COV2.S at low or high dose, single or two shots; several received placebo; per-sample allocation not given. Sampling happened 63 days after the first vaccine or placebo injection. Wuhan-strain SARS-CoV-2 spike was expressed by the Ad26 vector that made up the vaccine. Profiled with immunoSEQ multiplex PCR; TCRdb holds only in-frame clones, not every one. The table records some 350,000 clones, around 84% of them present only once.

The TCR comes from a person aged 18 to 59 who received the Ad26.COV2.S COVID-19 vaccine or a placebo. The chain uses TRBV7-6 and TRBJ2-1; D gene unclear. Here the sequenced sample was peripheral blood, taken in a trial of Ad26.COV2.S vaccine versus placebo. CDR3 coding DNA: TGTGCCAGCAGCTTGGCACAAAGCTCCTACAATGAGCAGTTCTTC. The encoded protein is CASSLAQSSYNEQFF.